These 27 T cell receptor beta chains share one sample of origin, sequenced in a study of regulatory T cells in long-lasting Graves disease. Time point denoted: newly diagnosed GD, antithyroid drugs for less than 3 months. TCR sequences were obtained from RNA taken from PBMCs. Both iRepertoire HTBI primers and Arm-PCR of CDR3 regions were used to build the TCR beta libraries. Each CDR3 protein is one row after TCRdb ran MiXCR on the multiplex PCR reads. The sample lists under 250,000 distinct CDR3 sequences; around 20% were seen once. The sequenced sample was peripheral blood mononuclear cells (PBMCs), obtained at new diagnosis, from a patient treated with antithyroid drugs. The receptors were gathered from a female donor with Graves disease.

This clonotype was observed once. A much more abundant neighbour one base away suggests this may be a read error. The chain is built from TRBV6-1 and TRBJ2-3; D gene unclear. This CDR3 region has 16 residues. CDR1 and CDR2 (germline): MNHNS, SASEGT. The CDR3: CASGEIRTLSTDTQYF. In nucleotides, the CDR3 is TGTGCCAGCGGTGAAATTCGTACACTTAGCACAGATACGCAGTATTTT.

This clonotype appeared many times. The chain joins TRBV12-3 or TRBV12-4 to TRBJ2-2; D is unresolved. There are 15 residues in the CDR3. The V gene lost 4 bases and the J gene lost 0 bases, with 9 bases spanning the gap. CDR3 in DNA: TGTGCCAGCAGTTGGTTGGAGCCGAACACCGGGGAGCTGTTTTTT. This translates into CASSWLEPNTGELFF.

This clonotype was observed at least ten times. This sequence joins TRBV7-9 and TRBJ2-5; perhaps TRBD2 as D (6 bases). The V and J ends lost 0 bases and 4 bases respectively, with 9 bases between them. Germline CDR1 reads SEHNR; CDR2 reads FQNEAQ (reference sequence). The CDR3 totals 14 residues. The CDR3 region is CASSLASAGETQYF. CDR3 coding DNA: TGTGCCAGCAGCTTAGCCTCAGCGGGAGAGACCCAGTACTTC.

As regards this clonotype: A much larger clone differs from this one at a single base, so this may be a read error. This chain connects TRBV24-1 to TRBJ2-3, with a weak D call TRBD2 (5 bases). In germline, CDR1 is KGHDR, CDR2 SFDVKD. V was cut by 1 base and J by 15 bases, with 13 bases left in between. CDR3 length: 12 amino acids. CDR3 protein: CATSDLLDSHYF. The CDR3 region has the DNA TGTGCCACCAGTGATTTACTGGACTCCCATTATTTT.

The chain is built from TRBV28 and TRBJ1-5; 8 nucleotides align to TRBD1. This CDR3 contains 15 residues. CDR1 is MDHEN, CDR2 SYDVKM, per germline. The trim removed 6 bases at V and 4 bases at J, leaving 8 bases unmatched. The CDR3 DNA sequence: TGTGCCAGCAGCAAACGGGACAGGCGGAATCAGCCCCAGCATTTT. This encodes CASSKRDRRNQPQHF.

The genes are TRBV7-2 and TRBJ1-5, with TRBD1 as a possible D gene (6 bases). The CDR3 consists of 13 residues. Germline CDR1 and CDR2: SGHTA and FQGNSA. The V end lost 3 bases, the J end lost 11 bases, and 14 bases lay between the germline ends. CDR3 protein: CASSFRPGVAQHF. Written as DNA, the CDR3 is TGTGCCAGCAGCTTTAGGCCAGGGGTGGCCCAGCATTTT.

The chain recombines TRBV11-2 with TRBJ2-3, with D possibly called TRBD1 or TRBD2 (5 bases each). The CDR3 contains 15 residues. Germline loops: CDR1 SGHAT, CDR2 FQNNGV. The V gene lost 5 bases and the J gene lost 2 bases, with 14 bases spanning the gap. CDR3 bases: TGTGCCAGCAGCAACTCCGGGACGACCACAGATACGCAGTATTTT. It yields the protein CASSNSGTTTDTQYF.

At least ten counts were recorded for this clonotype. V usage is TRBV5-1 and J usage is TRBJ2-7, with D tentatively TRBD2 (6 bases). V lost 0 bases and J lost 1, with 17 bases in between. The CDR3 spans 17 residues. Germline V CDR1 and CDR2: SGHRS, YFSETQ. The CDR3 region has the DNA TGCGCCAGCAGCTTGGTCCCACGAGACGGACTATCCTACGAGCAGTACTTC. This codes for CASSLVPRDGLSYEQYF.

The sample holds many counts of this clonotype. The chain uses TRBV18 and TRBJ1-4; the D gene is possibly TRBD1 (6 bases). Germline-derived CDR1 and CDR2 are KGHSH and LQKENI. The CDR3 covers 14 residues. V gave up 5 bases and J gave up 0 bases, with 7 bases separating them. The CDR3: CASSKGATNEKLFF. As DNA, the CDR3 is TGTGCCAGCTCAAAGGGGGCAACTAATGAAAAACTGTTTTTT.

A note on this clonotype: This could be a read error, since a much larger clone is one nucleotide away. This is likely a read error, given that the CDR3 carries no conserved phenylalanine or tryptophan at its end. J is TRBJ2-2 and V is TRBV4-3; tentatively, D is TRBD2 (6 bases). Germline-derived CDR1 and CDR2 are LGHNA and YSLEER. This CDR3 region has 15 residues. Trimming pared 4 bases from V and 1 base from J, leaving 10 bases between. CDR3 residues: CASSPRDLNTGELFS. The CDR3 coding sequence is TGCGCCAGCAGCCCTAGGGACTTGAACACCGGGGAGCTGTTTTCT.

This clonotype was seen at least ten times. CDR3 amino acids: CASSFYWGEEETQYF. The CDR3 region has the DNA TGTGCCAGCAGTTTTTATTGGGGGGAGGAGGAGACCCAGTACTTC. The chain carries TRBV27 and TRBJ2-1, with D possibly being TRBD2 (6 bases). The J call may not be correct, given that the DNA end is closer to TRBJ2-5. This CDR3 is 15 amino acids long. The germline gives CDR1 MNHEY, CDR2 SMNVEV (reference sequence).

There are many counts of this clonotype. V is TRBV11-2 and J is TRBJ1-1; D unresolved. This CDR3 region has 14 residues. Germline CDR1 is SGHAT and CDR2 is FQNNGV. Trimming cost V 0 bases and J 12 bases, with 17 bases left between them. The CDR3 DNA sequence: TGTGCCAGCAGCTTAGACGTTGCTGGAAAGAAAACTTTCTTT. Protein: CASSLDVAGKKTFF.

The table lists this clonotype with a few counts. The chain carries TRBV9 and TRBJ2-5; 9 bases are shared with TRBD2. Trimming removed 0 bases from V and 1 base from J; junction bases left unmatched: 4. CDR1 and CDR2 from the germline V gene are SGDLS and YYNGEE. The CDR3 spans 16 residues. The CDR3, as DNA: TGTGCCAGCAGCGTAGGGCTAGCGGGGAGCCAAGAGACCCAGTACTTC. It is translated as CASSVGLAGSQETQYF.

This clonotype was recorded many times. This sequence joins TRBV20-1 and TRBJ2-3, with 11 bases identical to TRBD2. Losses at the gene ends were 2 bases for V and 6 bases for J; bases not matched to a gene: 13. Germline CDR1 and CDR2: DFQATT and SNEGSKA (reference sequence). This CDR3 contains 17 residues. CDR3 amino acids: CSARPIAGGPFGDTQYF. In DNA, the CDR3 is TGCAGTGCTAGACCAATAGCGGGGGGGCCTTTCGGGGATACGCAGTATTTT.

Notes on this clonotype: Only one base separates this from a far larger clonotype, so it likely reflects a read error. This chain connects TRBV7-2 to TRBJ2-5; the D is unclear. Looked up from germline, CDR1 is SGHTA and CDR2 is FQGNSA. This CDR3 has 13 residues. The CDR3 sequence: CASSLGVQETLYF. As DNA, the CDR3 is TGTGCCAGCAGCTTAGGAGTTCAAGAGACCCTGTACTTC.

This clonotype has a count of ten or more. The chain carries TRBV25-1 and TRBJ2-7; 9 bases map to TRBD1. Losses at the gene ends were 2 bases for V and 7 bases for J; bases not matched to a gene: 9. CDR3 length equals 15 residues. Germline V CDR1 and CDR2: MGHDK, SYGVNS. The CDR3 DNA is TGTGCCAGCAGTGAACCCGGGACAGGGTACGAAGAGCAGTACTTC. Translated, it gives CASSEPGTGYEEQYF.

This clonotype was counted between two and nine times. The V and J genes are TRBV5-1 and TRBJ1-2, with 7 bases fitting TRBD1. Germline V gene sequence: CDR1 SGHRS, CDR2 YFSETQ. The V segment lost 0 bases and the J segment 1 base; nucleotides outside the gene matches: 6. The CDR3 has 16 residues. CDR3 sequence reads: CASSLGAGQNNYGYTF. In nucleotides, the CDR3 is TGCGCCAGCAGCTTGGGAGCGGGACAGAATAACTATGGCTACACCTTC. Using reference TRBV5-1 and TRBJ1-2 for the parts outside the CDR3, the full variable domain is KAGVTQTPRYLIKTRGQQVTLSCSPISGHRSVSWYQQTPGQGLQFLFEYFSETQRNKGNFPGRFSGRQFSNSRSEMNVSTLELGDSALYLCASSLGAGQNNYGYTFGSGTRLTVV.

This clonotype has at least ten counts. J is TRBJ2-7 and V is TRBV2, with 8 bases matching TRBD1. The CDR3 spans 14 residues. Losses at the gene ends were 4 bases for V and 3 bases for J; bases not matched to a gene: 5. Looked up from germline, CDR1 is SNHLY and CDR2 is FYNNEI. CDR3: CASSGDRGGYEQYF. The CDR3 DNA follows: TGTGCCAGCAGTGGAGACAGGGGCGGCTACGAGCAGTACTTC.

As DNA, the CDR3 is TGTGCCAGTAGTATGGGCCGGGGGACGGGGCAGCCCCAGCATTTT. The encoded protein is CASSMGRGTGQPQHF. The V call is TRBV19, the J call TRBJ1-5; perhaps TRBD1 as D (5 bases). Per germline, CDR1 LNHDA and CDR2 SQIVND (reference sequence). This CDR3 is 15 amino acids long. Deletions cut 3 bases from V and 7 bases from J, with 16 bases between.

This clonotype was detected many times. The chain recombines TRBV3-1 with TRBJ2-2, with D tentatively TRBD1 or TRBD2 (5 bases each). Germline CDR1 is LGHDT and CDR2 is YNNKEL (reference sequence). CDR3 length: 16 residues. V lost 6 bases and J lost 0, with 14 bases in between. Written as DNA, the CDR3 is TGTGCCAGCAGAAAAGAGGGGTCACCGAACACCGGGGAGCTGTTTTTT. Translating gives CASRKEGSPNTGELFF.

This clonotype was counted at least ten times. The chain recombines TRBV10-2 with TRBJ2-1; D uncertain. With 6 bases removed from V and 7 bases from J, the gap between germline ends came to 13 bases. This CDR3 is 13 amino acids long. CDR1 is WSHSY and CDR2 is SAAADI in the germline V gene. CDR3 DNA: TGCGCCAGCAGGTTGGACGGAGTAAATGAGCAGTTCTTC. Translation: CASRLDGVNEQFF.

Many counts were recorded for this clonotype. The chain couples TRBV10-2 to TRBJ2-4, with D tentatively TRBD2 (5 bases). From germline, CDR1 is WSHSY and CDR2 SAAADI. This CDR3 spans 16 amino acids. Between the trimmed V and J ends, which lost 0 bases and 0 bases, there was a span of 9 bases. The CDR3 loop reads CASSESAGAAKNIQYF. The CDR3 coding sequence is TGCGCCAGCAGTGAGTCGGCGGGTGCAGCCAAAAACATTCAGTACTTC.

The gene calls are TRBV5-5 and TRBJ2-7; TRBD1 agrees at 7 bases. This CDR3 spans 16 amino acids. V was pared by 6 bases and J by 0 bases, with 12 bases of the junction left unmatched. Germline values: CDR1 SGHKS, CDR2 YYEKEE (reference sequence). In nucleotides, the CDR3 is TGTGCCAGCACTTCCCGGGTGGACAGGAGCTCCTACGAGCAGTACTTC. Protein: CASTSRVDRSSYEQYF.

This clonotype showed up many times. CDR3 amino acids: CASSLAAGSKGYTF. The CDR3 DNA reads as TGTGCCAGCAGCTTGGCAGCAGGTTCTAAGGGCTACACCTTC. The V call is TRBV7-2, the J call TRBJ1-2, with unresolved D. The V end was cut by 3 bases, the J end by 8 bases, with 16 bases between. Germline V gives CDR1 SGHTA, CDR2 FQGNSA. The CDR3 sequence is 14 residues long.

The chain couples TRBV19 to TRBJ2-7, with D possibly TRBD1 on 6 matching bases. The CDR3 totals 14 residues. V was cut by 5 bases and J by 5 bases, with 16 bases left in between. The V gene's germline CDR1 is LNHDA and CDR2 SQIVND (reference sequence). CDR3 sequence: CASSPGGGADEQYF. CDR3 sequence (DNA): TGTGCCAGTAGTCCCGGTGGGGGCGCGGACGAGCAGTACTTC.

Concerning this clonotype: This sequence may be a read error, since a much larger clone differs from it by one base. The CDR3 region is CASSPTGVTEAFF. The CDR3 DNA sequence: TGTGCCAGCAGCCCTACAGGGGTCACTGAAGCTTTCTTT. J is TRBJ1-1 and V is TRBV6-2 or TRBV6-3; 7 positions match TRBD1. There are 13 residues in the CDR3. The V and J ends lost 6 bases and 4 bases, in that order; junction bases with no gene match: 5. The germline V gene encodes CDR1 MNHEY and CDR2 SVGEGT.

There are many counts of this clonotype. V is TRBV12-3 or TRBV12-4 and J is TRBJ2-5; perhaps TRBD1 as D (5 bases). The CDR3 totals 13 residues. V shed 10 bases and J shed 2 bases, with 14 bases lying between them. CDR3 amino acids: CATSKTDQETQYF. DNA for the CDR3: TGTGCCACCAGCAAGACAGATCAAGAGACCCAGTACTTC.